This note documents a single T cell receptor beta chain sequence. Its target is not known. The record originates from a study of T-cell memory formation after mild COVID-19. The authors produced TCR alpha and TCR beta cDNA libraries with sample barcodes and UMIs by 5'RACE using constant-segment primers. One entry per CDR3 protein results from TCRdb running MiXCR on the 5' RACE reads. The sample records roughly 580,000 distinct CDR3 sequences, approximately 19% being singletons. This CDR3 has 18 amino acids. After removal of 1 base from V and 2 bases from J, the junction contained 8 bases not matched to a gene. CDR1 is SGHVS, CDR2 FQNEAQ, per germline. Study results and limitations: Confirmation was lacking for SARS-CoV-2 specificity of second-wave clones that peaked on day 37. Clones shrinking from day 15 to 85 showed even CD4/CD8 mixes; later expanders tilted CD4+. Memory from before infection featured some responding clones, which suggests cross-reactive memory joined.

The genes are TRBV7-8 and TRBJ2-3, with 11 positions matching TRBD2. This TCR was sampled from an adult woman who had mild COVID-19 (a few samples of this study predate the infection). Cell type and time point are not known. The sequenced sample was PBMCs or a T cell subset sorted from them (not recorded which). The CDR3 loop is CASSLGQTSGINTDTQYF. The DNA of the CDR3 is TGTGCCAGCAGCTTAGGCCAGACTAGCGGGATCAACACAGATACGCAGTATTTT.